Listed here are 9 T cell receptor beta chains from one sample, sequenced in a study of shared clonotypes between healthy human individuals. It was CD45RO-negative cells, positively selected for CCR7, that made up naive CD8 cells, with terminally differentiated effector memory CD45RA+ cells excluded. TCRdb's copy holds only in-frame clones and misses some; the assay was immunoSEQ multiplex PCR. In the table there are roughly 810,000 clones, 95% to 97% of which are singletons. The specimen was naive CD8+ T cells sorted from blood. These receptor sequences come from a man aged 25-40 years in good health.

On this clone: This sample includes further DNA sequences coding for the same CDR3. J is TRBJ1-1 and V is TRBV19; D perhaps matches TRBD1 (5 bases). The CDR3 spans 14 residues. Between the trimmed V and J ends, which lost 3 bases and 0 bases, there was a span of 8 bases. Germline V lookup: CDR1 LNHDA, CDR2 SQIVND (reference sequence). The CDR3 sequence is CASSIQGLNTEAFF. Written as DNA, the CDR3 is TGTGCCAGTAGTATTCAGGGTTTGAACACTGAAGCTTTCTTT.

The gene calls are TRBV5-6 and TRBJ2-2, with 8 nucleotides matching TRBD2. Germline CDR1 reads SGHDT; CDR2 reads YYEEEE. CDR3 size: 17 residues. J was trimmed by 4 bases and V by 0 bases; bases with no gene match: 8. The chain's CDR3 is CASSLESGRRITGELFF. The CDR3 coding sequence is TGTGCCAGCAGCTTGGAAAGCGGGAGACGCATCACCGGGGAGCTGTTTTTT. Using reference TRBV5-6 and TRBJ2-2 for the parts outside the CDR3, the full variable domain is DAGVTQSPTHLIKTRGQQVTLRCSPKSGHDTVSWYQQALGQGPQFIFQYYEEEERQRGNFPDRFSGHQFPNYSSELNVNALLLGDSALYLCASSLESGRRITGELFFGEGSRLTVL.

The rearrangement uses TRBV7-6 and TRBJ2-7; possible D gene TRBD1, 6 bases. The germline CDR1 and CDR2 sequences are SGHVS and FNYEAQ. V dropped 4 bases and J dropped 3 bases, with 16 bases sitting between them. This CDR3 has 15 residues. The CDR3 DNA reads as TGTGCCAGCAGCTCCTACCTCAGGGGAGACTACGAGCAGTACTTC. Its protein product is CASSSYLRGDYEQYF.

The V and J genes are TRBV27 and TRBJ2-1; no clear D gene. Germline CDR1 is MNHEY and CDR2 is SMNVEV (reference sequence). The V end was cut by 3 bases, the J end by 10 bases, with 10 bases between. The CDR3 is 12 residues long. CDR3 sequence: CASSFRAMEQFF. The CDR3 bases are TGTGCCAGCAGTTTCCGGGCCATGGAGCAGTTCTTC.

The V call is TRBV5-6, the J call TRBJ2-7, with 10 bases identical to TRBD2. Trimming cost V 2 bases and J 3 bases; bases outside gene matches: 8. The CDR3 runs to 16 residues. The germline CDR1 and CDR2 sequences are SGHDT and YYEEEE. DNA of the CDR3: TGTGCCAGCAGCTTTCAAGTTCCTAGCGGGAGCTACGAGCAGTACTTC. It encodes CASSFQVPSGSYEQYF.

The rearrangement joins TRBV28 to TRBJ1-3, with D possibly being TRBD1 (6 bases). Germline CDR1 reads MDHEN; CDR2 reads SYDVKM. Trimming removed 6 bases at V and 8 bases at J, with 20 bases between. The CDR3 runs 15 residues. The CDR3 DNA follows: TGTGCCAGCAGGGTTTACCGCGCGGGGGGCCACACCATATATTTT. Residues: CASRVYRAGGHTIYF.

The V call is TRBV10-1, the J call TRBJ2-7, with 12 bases lining up with TRBD2. V shed 6 bases and J 6 bases; nucleotides not matched to a gene: 9. This CDR3 has 15 amino acids. The germline CDR1 and CDR2 sequences are WNHNN and SYGVQD (reference sequence). Written as DNA, the CDR3 is TGCGCCAGCAGCCCAGGACTAGCGGGACGGGGCGAGCAGTACTTC. As protein: CASSPGLAGRGEQYF.

Turning to this clone: Just one base apart from a much larger clone, this may be a read error. Other DNA sequences in the same sample also yield this CDR3. The V call is TRBV7-9, the J call TRBJ2-3, with D hard to call. CDR1 is SEHNR and CDR2 is FQNEAQ in the germline V gene (reference sequence). Trimming shortened V by 3 bases and J by 3 bases, and 1 base separated the two germline ends. This CDR3 is built from 11 residues. CDR3 coding DNA: TGTGCCAGCAGCTTTACAGATACGCAGTATTTT. This codes for CASSFTDTQYF.

This chain links TRBV4-1 with TRBJ2-1; no clear D gene. This CDR3 comprises 13 residues. The germline gives CDR1 MGHRA, CDR2 YSYEKL. V was pared by 5 bases and J by 9 bases, with 14 bases between. The CDR3 DNA reads TGCGCCAGCAGCTCAACAAGGCAGGTTGAGCAGTTCTTC. It codes for CASSSTRQVEQFF.